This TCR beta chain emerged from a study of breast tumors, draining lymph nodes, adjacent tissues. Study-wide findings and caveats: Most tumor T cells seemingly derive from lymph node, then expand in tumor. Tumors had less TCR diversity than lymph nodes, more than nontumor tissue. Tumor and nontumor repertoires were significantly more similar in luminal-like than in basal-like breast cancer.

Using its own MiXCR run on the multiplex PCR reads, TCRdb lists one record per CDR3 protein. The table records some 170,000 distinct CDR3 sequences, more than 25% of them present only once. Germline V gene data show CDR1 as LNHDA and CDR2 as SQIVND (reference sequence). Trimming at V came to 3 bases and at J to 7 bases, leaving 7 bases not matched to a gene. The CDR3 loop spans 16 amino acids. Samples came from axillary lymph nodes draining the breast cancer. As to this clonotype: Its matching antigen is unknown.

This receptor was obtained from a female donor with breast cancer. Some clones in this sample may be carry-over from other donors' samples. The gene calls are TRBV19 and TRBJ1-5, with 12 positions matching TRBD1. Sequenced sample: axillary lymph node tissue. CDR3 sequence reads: CASSIQGQGAQQPQHF. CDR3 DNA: TGTGCCAGTAGTATTCAGGGACAGGGGGCCCAGCAGCCCCAGCATTTT.